Following are 15 T cell receptor beta chains from one sample sequenced in a study of OX40 agonist ivuxolimab in advanced cancers. The data were produced by immunoSEQ multiplex PCR, yet TCRdb's version contains in-frame clones alone and is incomplete. The table records approximately 70,000 clones, about 86% of them present only once. The sequencing here drew on CD4+ or CD8+ T cells sorted from blood, taken in a trial of the OX40 agonist ivuxolimab. The receptor set was obtained from an adult with an advanced solid tumor such as melanoma, head and neck, liver or kidney cancer.

J is TRBJ2-1 and V is TRBV2; 7 nucleotides agree with TRBD1. Germline CDR1 and CDR2: SNHLY and FYNNEI. The length of the CDR3 is 14 residues. V lost 6 bases to trimming and J lost 8 bases; unmatched junction nucleotides: 10. The CDR3 here is CASSDRALDYEQFF. CDR3 nucleotides: TGTGCCAGCAGCGACAGGGCTTTAGACTATGAGCAGTTCTTC.

J is TRBJ2-3 and V is TRBV9; a possible D gene is TRBD2 (5 bases). V lost 1 base and J 6 bases, leaving 18 bases between the germline ends. The CDR3 consists of 16 residues. Germline CDR1 reads SGDLS; CDR2 reads YYNGEE. The CDR3 region is CASSVSLARLGDTQYF. The CDR3 nucleotides are TGTGCCAGCAGCGTAAGCCTAGCCCGCCTGGGGGATACGCAGTATTTT.

The genes are TRBV29-1 and TRBJ2-3; 9 nucleotides align to TRBD1. CDR3 length: 14 residues. V lost 7 bases to trimming and J lost 3 bases; unmatched junction nucleotides: 8. CDR1 and CDR2 from the germline V gene are SQVTM and ANQGSEA. CDR3 coding DNA: TGCAGCGGGAGGGTGGGGACAGGGACAGATACGCAGTATTTT. Its translation is CSGRVGTGTDTQYF.

The V call is TRBV7-9, the J call TRBJ2-5; 9 bases are shared with TRBD1. CDR1 is SEHNR, CDR2 FQNEAQ, per germline (reference sequence). Trimming removed 1 base from V and 3 bases from J; junction bases left unmatched: 6. The CDR3 consists of 16 residues. The CDR3 nucleotides read TGTGCCAGCAGCTTAGTTGCGGGACAGGGAAAAGAGACCCAGTACTTC. Translation: CASSLVAGQGKETQYF.

This chain connects TRBV7-2 to TRBJ2-5, with TRBD1 matching 9 bases. TRBJ2-7 explains the end of the DNA better; the J call may be wrong. The CDR3 spans 15 residues. CDR1 and CDR2 (germline): SGHTA, FQGNSA. CDR3 amino acids: CASSTLTGGSYEQYF. In nucleotides, the CDR3 is TGTGCCAGCAGCACCCTGACAGGGGGCTCCTACGAGCAGTACTTC.

The chain has TRBV5-1 and TRBJ2-7, with 9 bases identical to TRBD1. With 3 bases clipped from V and 3 bases from J, the junction kept 4 bases outside the gene matches. This CDR3 comprises 14 residues. Germline V gene lookup returns CDR1 SGHRS and CDR2 YFSETQ. The DNA for the CDR3 is TGCGCCAGCAGCTCAGGGACAGGGAGCTACGAGCAGTACTTC. Amino acids: CASSSGTGSYEQYF.

This rearrangement joins TRBV5-1 to TRBJ2-2; unclear D gene. This CDR3 contains 15 residues. Germline CDR1 reads SGHRS; CDR2 reads YFSETQ. Trimming cost V 0 bases and J 7 bases, with 13 bases left between them. CDR3 loop: CASSLAGSSSGELFF. The DNA of the CDR3 is TGCGCCAGCAGCTTGGCCGGCAGTTCCAGCGGGGAGCTGTTTTTT.

This clone has a single count. The chain employs TRBV28 and TRBJ1-2; 8 positions agree with TRBD1. The germline gives CDR1 MDHEN, CDR2 SYDVKM. The CDR3 sequence is 17 residues long. V shed 4 bases, J shed 0 bases, and the junction held 10 bases outside the gene matches. For the CDR3, the DNA is TGTGCCAGCAGTTCCGGGACAGGACTATATTCTAACTATGGCTACACCTTC. Protein product: CASSSGTGLYSNYGYTF.

This sequence joins TRBV16 and TRBJ1-2, with 12 bases lining up with TRBD1. Germline V gives CDR1 KGHSY, CDR2 FQNENV. The CDR3 loop spans 13 amino acids. Trimming at V came to 5 bases and at J to 8 bases, leaving 3 bases not matched to a gene. The CDR3 loop reads CASSRDRGRGYTF. The CDR3 bases are TGTGCCAGCAGCAGGGACAGGGGGCGAGGCTACACCTTC.

The table lists this clone with a count of one. V usage is TRBV4-1 and J usage is TRBJ2-5; 8 nucleotides align to TRBD2. From germline, CDR1 is MGHRA and CDR2 YSYEKL. Trimming took 4 bases from V and 5 from J; bases not matched to a gene: 12. The CDR3 has 16 amino acids. The CDR3: CASSRGSGGGWETQYF. In DNA, the CDR3 is TGCGCCAGCAGCCGAGGAAGCGGGGGAGGTTGGGAGACCCAGTACTTC.

The chain recombines TRBV4-1 with TRBJ2-7; D may be TRBD2 (5 bases). V lost 0 bases and J 2 bases, leaving 8 bases between the germline ends. CDR3 length: 14 residues. Germline V lookup: CDR1 MGHRA, CDR2 YSYEKL. The DNA for the CDR3 is TGCGCCAGCAGCCAAGAGGGAGTAACCTACGAGCAGTACTTC. This encodes CASSQEGVTYEQYF.

The rearrangement links TRBV7-8 to TRBJ2-7; 7 bases align to TRBD1. CDR1 is SGHVS, CDR2 FQNEAQ, per germline. The CDR3 is made up of 14 amino acids. With V trimmed by 5 bases and J by 0 bases, 4 bases remained unmatched. This CDR3 reads CASSNRDSSYEQYF. The CDR3 DNA reads as TGTGCCAGCAGCAACCGGGACAGCTCCTACGAGCAGTACTTC.

This clone has more than one count but fewer than ten. Other DNA variants within this sample encode the same CDR3. The chain joins TRBV5-4 to TRBJ1-1; the D gene is possibly TRBD1 (5 bases). The CDR3 extends over 16 amino acids. The germline gives CDR1 SGHNT, CDR2 YYREEE (reference sequence). Trimming left V 1 base short and J 4 bases short, with 17 bases between. The CDR3: CASSLPRGGSRTEAFF. Here the CDR3 DNA reads TGTGCCAGCAGCTTGCCACGGGGGGGGAGCCGCACTGAAGCTTTCTTT. Looking up the rest from reference TRBV5-4 and TRBJ1-1 gives the full variable domain: ETGVTQSPTHLIKTRGQQVTLRCSSQSGHNTVSWYQQALGQGPQFIFQYYREEENGRGNFPPRFSGLQFPNYSSELNVNALELDDSALYLCASSLPRGGSRTEAFFGQGTRLTVV.

This chain uses TRBV30 with TRBJ2-3; tentatively, D is TRBD1 (7 bases). This CDR3 has 16 amino acids. The germline CDR1 and CDR2 sequences are GTSNPN and SVGIG (reference sequence). Trimming removed 5 bases at V and 0 bases at J, with 18 bases between. CDR3 protein: CAWEAGTDTSTDTQYF. In DNA form, the CDR3 reads TGTGCCTGGGAGGCGGGGACAGACACTAGCACAGATACGCAGTATTTT.

This chain joins TRBV11-2 and TRBJ1-4; D not resolved. The CDR3 is 16 residues long. Germline values: CDR1 SGHAT, CDR2 FQNNGV. V was pared by 1 base and J by 8 bases, with 17 bases between. The CDR3 reads CASSLGHGGGVEKLFF. CDR3 nucleotides: TGTGCCAGCAGCTTAGGGCATGGAGGTGGGGTGGAAAAACTGTTTTTT.